This T cell receptor (beta chain) was retrieved from a study of blood T cell repertoires in COVID-19. Libraries were prepared by immunoSEQ multiplex PCR; TCRdb keeps only in-frame clonotypes and omits some of them. The table records approximately 50,000 clones, 85% of them present only once. The ends were cut back, 4 bases at V and 3 bases at J, with 18 bases in the middle. CDR1 is SEHNR, CDR2 FQNEAQ, per germline (reference sequence). The CDR3 is made up of 16 amino acids. This TCR was recovered from a human donor in a cohort sampled during active COVID-19. The rearrangement joins TRBV7-9 to TRBJ2-5; possibly TRBD2 for D (6 bases). The sequenced sample was peripheral blood. The CDR3 bases are TGTGCCAGCAGCTCCCTCTGGGTAGCGGCTAAAGAGACCCAGTACTTC. Translation: CASSSLWVAAKETQYF.